A single sample gave rise to the 29 T cell receptor beta chains below, sequenced in a study of Graves' ophthalmopathy and Graves' hyperthyroidism. CDR3 regions of TCR beta were amplified from RNA transcripts. Second-round multiplex PCR followed a first-round RT-PCR using HTBI primers. MiXCR, run by TCRdb on the multiplex PCR reads, gives a single entry per CDR3 protein. The sample shows 230,000 or so distinct CDR3 sequences, 45% to 55% of them seen only once. Sequencing was done on a sample of peripheral blood. The receptors were sampled from an adult man with Graves' ophthalmopathy.

This clonotype showed up many times. V usage is TRBV24-1 and J usage is TRBJ2-7; TRBD1 is a possible D gene (6 bases). Trimming cost V 9 bases and J 2 bases, with 16 bases left between them. Germline lookup yields CDR1 KGHDR and CDR2 SFDVKD. This CDR3 spans 14 amino acids. In DNA form, the CDR3 reads TGTGCCACCGCCGGGACACTGATACCCTACGAGCAGTACTTC. Residues: CATAGTLIPYEQYF.

This chain uses TRBV6-5 with TRBJ1-5, with 9 positions matching TRBD1. The germline V gene has CDR1 MNHEY and CDR2 SVGAGI. V lost 4 bases and J lost 3; bases outside the gene matches: 7. This CDR3 has 16 residues. The CDR3 region is CASSFTGGKNNQPQHF. CDR3 nucleotides: TGTGCCAGCAGTTTTACAGGGGGCAAGAACAATCAGCCCCAGCATTTT.

The rearrangement joins TRBV6-5 to TRBJ1-1, with TRBD1 matching over 7 bases. Germline values: CDR1 MNHEY, CDR2 SVGAGI. The CDR3 spans 14 residues. The junction had 10 bases not matched to a gene; V was cut back by 6 bases and J by 6 bases. The CDR3 region is CASSPRQGLAEAFF. The DNA of the CDR3 is TGTGCCAGCAGCCCCCGACAGGGTTTGGCTGAAGCTTTCTTT.

In this sample, this clonotype turned up many times. This chain connects TRBV7-8 to TRBJ1-5; TRBD1 matches 7 bases. V shed 6 bases, J shed 7 bases, and the junction held 15 bases outside the gene matches. Germline CDR1 reads SGHVS; CDR2 reads FQNEAQ. The CDR3 is 16 amino acids. This chain's CDR3 is CASSPILTGSGQPQHF. In DNA form, the CDR3 reads TGTGCCAGCAGTCCCATCCTGACAGGGTCGGGCCAGCCCCAGCATTTT.

The chain links TRBV19 to TRBJ1-2, with a weak D call TRBD1 (5 bases). Germline V gene data show CDR1 as LNHDA and CDR2 as SQIVND (reference sequence). The CDR3 is 15 residues long. V lost 7 bases to trimming and J lost 4 bases, with 19 bases between them. The CDR3: CASIPEEGRTYGYTF. DNA of the CDR3: TGTGCCAGTATTCCCGAGGAGGGACGGACCTATGGCTACACCTTC.

The J gene is TRBJ1-5, the V gene TRBV5-5; TRBD1 might be the D (5 bases). CDR1 is SGHKS and CDR2 is YYEKEE in the germline V gene (reference sequence). This CDR3 region has 15 residues. Trimming cost V 3 bases and J 0 bases, with 10 bases left between them. CDR3 protein: CASSWGPNSNQPQHF. The CDR3 DNA reads as TGTGCCAGCAGCTGGGGACCAAATAGCAATCAGCCCCAGCATTTT.

This clonotype was counted at least ten times. The chain employs TRBV7-3 and TRBJ2-6; the match to TRBD1 covers 8 bases. This CDR3 is built from 15 residues. Germline CDR1 reads SGHTA; CDR2 reads FQGTGA. V shed 5 bases, J shed 2 bases, and the junction held 2 bases outside the gene matches. Here the CDR3 DNA reads TGTGCCAGCAGCGAACAGGGGGCTGGGGCCAACGTCCTGACTTTC. Protein sequence: CASSEQGAGANVLTF.

The rearrangement joins TRBV7-2 to TRBJ2-2; D perhaps matches TRBD1 (5 bases). The CDR3 spans 18 residues. V was clipped by 5 bases and J by 2 bases, with 21 bases between them. CDR1 and CDR2 (germline): SGHTA, FQGNSA. CDR3 in DNA: TGTGCCAGCAGCCAAGTAACGGCGATAGGGGCTAACACCGGGGAGCTGTTTTTT. Translation: CASSQVTAIGANTGELFF.

Comments on this clonotype: One end of the junction is discordant with germline, which a read error may explain. This rearrangement joins TRBV10-3 to TRBJ2-5; perhaps TRBD1 as D (5 bases). The CDR3 consists of 15 residues. CDR1 is ENHRY, CDR2 SYGVKD, per germline. CDR3 sequence reads: CASSYSKARVETQYF. The CDR3 DNA follows: TGTGCCAGCAGTTACTCGAAGGCCAGGGTTGAGACCCAGTACTTC.

Only a few counts were recorded for this clonotype. This chain uses TRBV27 with TRBJ2-7; 8 positions match TRBD2. This CDR3 is built from 15 residues. Germline assignment: CDR1 MNHEY and CDR2 SMNVEV (reference sequence). J gave up 2 bases and V 3 bases, and 6 bases lay outside the gene matches. CDR3 protein: CASSLNGGGTYEQYF. CDR3 nucleotides: TGTGCCAGCAGTTTGAATGGCGGGGGGACCTACGAGCAGTACTTC.

This clonotype came up many times. V gene TRBV7-9 combines with J gene TRBJ1-2; TRBD1 is a possible D gene (6 bases). The germline V and J ends were trimmed by 4 bases and 3 bases, with 12 bases remaining between them. The CDR3 totals 14 residues. CDR1 and CDR2 from the germline V gene are SEHNR and FQNEAQ (reference sequence). CDR3 loop: CASSSHRQDYGYTF. CDR3 bases: TGTGCCAGCAGCTCACACAGACAGGACTATGGCTACACCTTC. The complete variable domain, with remaining parts taken from reference TRBV7-9 and TRBJ1-2, reads DTGVSQNPRHKITKRGQNVTFRCDPISEHNRLYWYRQTLGQGPEFLTYFQNEAQLEKSRLLSDRFSAERPKGSFSTLEIQRTEQGDSAMYLCASSSHRQDYGYTFGSGTRLTVV.

This clonotype was observed a handful of times. The rearrangement links TRBV10-3 to TRBJ1-4; D possibly corresponds to TRBD1 (6 bases). Germline V lookup: CDR1 ENHRY, CDR2 SYGVKD. The CDR3 is made up of 14 amino acids. V was pared by 10 bases and J by 5 bases, with 17 bases between. The CDR3 reads CATSTGQGNEKLFF. The CDR3, as DNA: TGTGCCACCAGCACCGGGCAGGGGAATGAAAAACTGTTTTTT.

This chain links TRBV20-1 with TRBJ2-2; possible D gene TRBD1, 6 bases. Trimming took off 3 bases at V and 1 base at J, with 12 bases between the two ends. The V gene's germline CDR1 is DFQATT and CDR2 SNEGSKA (reference sequence). The length of the CDR3 is 15 residues. The CDR3 nucleotides are TGCAGTGCTAGTATGGGACAAAAGAACACCGGGGAGCTGTTTTTT. Protein: CSASMGQKNTGELFF.

V usage is TRBV6-5 and J usage is TRBJ1-1, with TRBD1 as a possible D gene (5 bases). The germline V gene encodes CDR1 MNHEY and CDR2 SVGAGI. This CDR3 contains 16 residues. The germline V and J ends were trimmed by 0 bases and 0 bases, with 11 bases remaining between them. The CDR3 reads CASSYSNWDVNTEAFF. In DNA form, the CDR3 reads TGTGCCAGCAGTTACTCGAATTGGGACGTGAACACTGAAGCTTTCTTT.

This clonotype was counted a single time. The chain employs TRBV20-1 and TRBJ2-5, with 11 positions matching TRBD2. CDR1 is DFQATT, CDR2 SNEGSKA, per germline (reference sequence). With 6 bases clipped from V and 4 bases from J, the junction kept 4 bases outside the gene matches. CDR3 size: 13 residues. DNA for the CDR3: TGCAGTGCCGGTAGCGGGAGGGCAGAGACCCAGTACTTC. Protein product: CSAGSGRAETQYF.

This clonotype was found a few times. This chain links TRBV7-2 with TRBJ1-2; TRBD1 might be the D (5 bases). The CDR3 contains 13 residues. The V and J ends lost 2 bases and 8 bases respectively, with 12 bases between them. Germline assignment: CDR1 SGHTA and CDR2 FQGNSA. The CDR3 DNA is TGTGCCAGCAGCTTATGGGGGAGGAGAGGCTACACCTTC. It specifies CASSLWGRRGYTF.

V and J are TRBV29-1 and TRBJ1-2; D unresolved. Germline assignment: CDR1 SQVTM and CDR2 ANQGSEA. The V end lost 4 bases, the J end lost 1 base, and 7 bases lay between the germline ends. The CDR3 covers 12 residues. Written as DNA, the CDR3 is TGCAGCGTTGGTTATGATAACTATGGCTACACCTTC. This sequence encodes CSVGYDNYGYTF.

This clonotype turned up a few times. V and J are TRBV2 and TRBJ1-2; D perhaps matches TRBD1 (6 bases). Germline lookup yields CDR1 SNHLY and CDR2 FYNNEI. The CDR3 is made up of 11 amino acids. Trimming shortened V by 6 bases and J by 7 bases, and 9 bases separated the two germline ends. The CDR3 protein is CASSRQAGYTF. In DNA form, the CDR3 reads TGTGCCAGCAGCAGACAGGCTGGCTACACCTTC. The whole variable domain, filled in from reference TRBV2 and TRBJ1-2, reads EPEVTQTPSHQVTQMGQEVILRCVPISNHLYFYWYRQILGQKVEFLVSFYNNEISEKSEIFDDQFSVERPDGSNFTLKIRSTKLEDSAMYFCASSRQAGYTFGSGTRLTVV.

The J gene is TRBJ2-7, the V gene TRBV10-2, with a tentative D call TRBD1 (6 bases). Germline V lookup: CDR1 WSHSY, CDR2 SAAADI. The CDR3 consists of 11 residues. Trimming took off 10 bases at V and 2 bases at J, with 9 bases between the two ends. The CDR3 DNA is TGCGCCACGACAGGCACCTACGAGCAGTACTTC. Translating it yields CATTGTYEQYF.

Points on this clonotype: Compared with germline, one end of the junction differs, possibly owing to a read error. This rearrangement joins TRBV10-3 to TRBJ2-7, with 7 positions matching TRBD2. The CDR3 extends over 13 amino acids. From germline, CDR1 is ENHRY and CDR2 SYGVKD. This chain's CDR3 is CASSYRAGYEQYF. The CDR3 DNA sequence: TGTGCCAGCAGTTACAGAGCGGGATACGAGCAGTACTTC.

This clonotype occurred many times. CDR3 residues: CATSDTGLAGGTGELFF. In DNA form, the CDR3 reads TGTGCCACCAGTGACACGGGACTAGCGGGAGGCACCGGGGAGCTGTTTTTT. The V and J genes are TRBV24-1 and TRBJ2-2; 15 bases fit TRBD2. The CDR3 totals 17 residues. The germline gives CDR1 KGHDR, CDR2 SFDVKD. V trimming: 4 bases; J trimming: 4 bases; junction bases outside the gene matches: 3.

A word on this clonotype: A much larger clone differs by one base, so this may be a read error. This CDR3 is missing its conserved last phenylalanine or tryptophan, likely due to a read error. The chain recombines TRBV24-1 with TRBJ1-5; perhaps TRBD1 as D (6 bases). Germline V gene lookup returns CDR1 KGHDR and CDR2 SFDVKD. V lost 3 bases to trimming and J lost 7 bases, with 21 bases between them. The CDR3 has 17 amino acids. In DNA, the CDR3 is TGTGCCACCAGTGATCCAGATATCGGGGGCGTAGGGCAGCCCCAGCATCTT. This gives the protein CATSDPDIGGVGQPQHL.

V usage is TRBV5-1 and J usage is TRBJ2-5, with D possibly being TRBD1 (5 bases). The V gene's germline CDR1 is SGHRS and CDR2 YFSETQ. Trimming took 3 bases from V and 0 from J, leaving 18 bases between them. This CDR3 region has 17 residues. CDR3 region: CASSSSLLQGHQETQYF. CDR3 nucleotides: TGCGCCAGCAGCTCTTCGCTACTGCAGGGCCACCAAGAGACCCAGTACTTC.

The chain uses TRBV6-6 and TRBJ1-6; the D gene is possibly TRBD1 (5 bases). The germline V and J ends were trimmed by 6 bases and 9 bases, with 18 bases remaining between them. CDR3 length equals 15 residues. The V gene's germline CDR1 is MNHNY and CDR2 SVGAGI (reference sequence). CDR3 sequence: CASSPQFGGGSPLHF. DNA for the CDR3: TGTGCCAGCAGCCCACAATTTGGGGGGGGTTCACCCCTCCACTTT.

The CDR3 here is CASSHGLAGEDEQYF. The CDR3 nucleotides read TGTGCCAGCAGCCACGGACTAGCGGGAGAGGACGAGCAGTACTTC. The chain recombines TRBV3-1 with TRBJ2-7; 13 nucleotides match TRBD2. Germline loops: CDR1 LGHDT, CDR2 YNNKEL (reference sequence). The V gene end was trimmed by 3 bases and the J gene end by 5 bases; junction bases not matched to a gene: 4. CDR3 length equals 15 residues.

The table lists this clonotype with a few counts. This rearrangement joins TRBV6-5 to TRBJ1-1, with no clear D. The germline V gene has CDR1 MNHEY and CDR2 SVGAGI. Trimming left V 5 bases short and J 8 bases short, with 18 bases between. The CDR3 consists of 14 residues. CDR3 coding DNA: TGTGCCAGCAGTCCGGATCTGGGAGGAGACGAAGCTTTCTTT. It encodes CASSPDLGGDEAFF.

This chain joins TRBV7-6 and TRBJ2-7, with TRBD1 matching over 9 bases. Germline CDR1 is SGHVS and CDR2 is FNYEAQ. With V trimmed by 5 bases and J by 3 bases, 8 bases remained unmatched. The CDR3 spans 15 residues. The CDR3 region has the DNA TGTGCCAGCAGCCCCGGGACAGGGTCCTACTACGAGCAGTACTTC. Protein: CASSPGTGSYYEQYF.

The chain carries TRBV24-1 and TRBJ2-5; possibly TRBD2 for D (6 bases). In germline, CDR1 is KGHDR, CDR2 SFDVKD. The CDR3 extends over 15 amino acids. CDR3 sequence: CARSRILGSQETQYF. The CDR3 DNA sequence: TGTGCTAGATCCCGTATCCTCGGGAGCCAAGAGACCCAGTACTTC.

V gene TRBV2 combines with J gene TRBJ2-7; 10 nucleotides agree with TRBD1. The V gene end was trimmed by 4 bases and the J gene end by 0 bases; junction bases not matched to a gene: 9. In germline, CDR1 is SNHLY, CDR2 FYNNEI. This CDR3 comprises 17 residues. This CDR3 is CASSASTRTGGSYEQYF. CDR3 coding DNA: TGTGCCAGCAGTGCCTCGACAAGGACAGGGGGCTCCTACGAGCAGTACTTC.